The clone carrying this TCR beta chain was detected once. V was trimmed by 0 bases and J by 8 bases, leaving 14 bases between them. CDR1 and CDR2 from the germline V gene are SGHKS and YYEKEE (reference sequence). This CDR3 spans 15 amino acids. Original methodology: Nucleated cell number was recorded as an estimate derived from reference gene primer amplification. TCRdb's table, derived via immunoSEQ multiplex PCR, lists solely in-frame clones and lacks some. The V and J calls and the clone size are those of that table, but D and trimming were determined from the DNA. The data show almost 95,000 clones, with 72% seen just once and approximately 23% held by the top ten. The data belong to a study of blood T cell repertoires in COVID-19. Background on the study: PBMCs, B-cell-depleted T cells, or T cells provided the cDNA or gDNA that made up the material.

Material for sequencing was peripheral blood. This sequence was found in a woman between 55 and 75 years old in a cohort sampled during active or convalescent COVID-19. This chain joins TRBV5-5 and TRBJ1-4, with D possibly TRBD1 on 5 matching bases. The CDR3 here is CASSLVSGVGEKLFF. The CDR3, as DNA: TGTGCCAGCAGCTTGGTTTCGGGGGTCGGGGAAAAACTGTTTTTT.